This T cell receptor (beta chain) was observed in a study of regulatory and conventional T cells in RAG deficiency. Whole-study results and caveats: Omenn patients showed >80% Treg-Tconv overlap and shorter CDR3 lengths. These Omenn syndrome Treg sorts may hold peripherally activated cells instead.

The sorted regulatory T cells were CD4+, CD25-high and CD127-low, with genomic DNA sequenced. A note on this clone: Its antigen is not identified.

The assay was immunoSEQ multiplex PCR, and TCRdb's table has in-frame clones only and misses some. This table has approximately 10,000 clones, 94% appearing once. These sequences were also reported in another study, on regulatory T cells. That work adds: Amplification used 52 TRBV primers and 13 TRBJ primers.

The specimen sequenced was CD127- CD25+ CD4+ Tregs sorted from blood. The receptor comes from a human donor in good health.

CDR3 sequence (DNA): TGTGCCAGCAGCGTATCTCCGAGAGGTCGCTACACCTTC. Protein product: CASSVSPRGRYTF. V usage is TRBV9 and J usage is TRBJ1-2; D not certain. The CDR3 is made up of 13 amino acids. Germline V gives CDR1 SGDLS, CDR2 YYNGEE. V lost 1 base, J lost 9 bases, and 13 bases lay in between.